Listed below are T cell receptor beta chains from one sample, sequenced in a study of Graves' ophthalmopathy and Graves' hyperthyroidism. One entry per CDR3 protein, called by TCRdb with MiXCR from the multiplex PCR reads. The data contain under 800,000 distinct CDR3 sequences, 22% of them singletons. Sequences were obtained from peripheral blood. These receptor sequences come from a woman under 30 with stable Graves' hyperthyroidism. Some clones in this sample may be carry-over from other donors' samples. The CDR3 runs from the conserved cysteine through the conserved F or W. The D gene is left open where the match is weak. Size is stated for part of the rows, as once, few or many counts, or as a class when the clone is expanded.

cdr3_aa	cdr3_nt	clone_size	v_call	j_call	d_call
CASSLAVGATGNIKYF	TGTGCCAGCAGTCTAGCCGTGGGGGCAACTGGGAACATTAAGTACTTC	many	TRBV12-3/TRBV12-4	TRBJ2-4	NA
CAITAGTGPKGTGELFF	TGTGCCATCACCGCCGGGACAGGCCCTAAAGGGACCGGGGAGCTGTTTTTT	many	TRBV10-3	TRBJ2-2	TRBD1
CASSLGGLGETQYF	TGTGCCAGCAGCTTAGGAGGGTTAGGGGAGACCCAGTACTTC	few	TRBV7-2	TRBJ2-5	NA
CASSLSRAVNQPQHF	TGTGCCAGCAGTTTATCGCGGGCCGTCAATCAGCCCCAGCATTTT	once	TRBV28	TRBJ1-5	NA
CATSRGARSFGEQYF	TGTGCCACCAGCAGAGGGGCTCGGTCGTTCGGCGAGCAGTACTTC	NA	TRBV15	TRBJ2-7	NA
CASSLAVRNTGELFF	TGTGCCAGCAGCTTAGCTGTCAGGAACACCGGGGAGCTGTTTTTT	NA	TRBV7-8	TRBJ2-2	NA
CASSLPQGGRETQYF	TGTGCCAGCAGTTTACCACAGGGTGGGCGAGAGACCCAGTACTTC	many	TRBV28	TRBJ2-5	NA
CASSLLQGASQPQHF	TGTGCCAGCAGTTTATTGCAGGGGGCGAGCCAGCCCCAGCATTTT	many	TRBV12-3/TRBV12-4	TRBJ1-5	TRBD1
CASSYGARGSTGYSYTF	TGTGCCAGCAGTTACGGGGCCAGGGGCTCAACGGGCTATAGCTACACCTTC	many	TRBV6-5	TRBJ1-2	NA
CASSLARVSGGYEQYF	TGTGCCAGCAGCTTAGCGAGGGTCAGTGGGGGGTACGAGCAGTACTTC	many	TRBV7-8	TRBJ2-7	NA
CASSPTLDRDYGYTF	TGTGCCAGCAGCCCCACCCTCGACAGGGACTATGGCTACACCTTC	NA	TRBV6-1	TRBJ1-2	TRBD1
CASRQGAYSNQPQHF	TGTGCCAGCAGACAGGGCGCCTATAGCAATCAGCCCCAGCATTTT	many	TRBV27	TRBJ1-5	NA
CASSRGIGGTGELFF	TGTGCCAGCAGTCGCGGAATCGGGGGCACCGGGGAGCTGTTTTTT	NA	TRBV6-1	TRBJ2-2	NA
CASSPMDGEAKNIKYF	TGTGCCAGCAGTCCCATGGACGGGGAGGCCAAAAACATTAAGTACTTC	NA	TRBV12-3/TRBV12-4	TRBJ2-4	NA
CASSGSGQGIGELLF	TGTGCCAGTAGTGGTTCGGGACAGGGTATCGGGGAGCTGTTGTTT	NA	TRBV19	TRBJ2-2	TRBD1
CASSSGGSGETQYF	TGTGCCAGCAGCTCGGGGGGATCGGGAGAGACCCAGTACTTC	many	TRBV7-2	TRBJ2-5	TRBD2
CASSLVRANTGELFF	TGTGCCAGCAGTTTAGTCCGCGCGAACACCGGGGAGCTGTTTTTT	many	TRBV12-3/TRBV12-4	TRBJ2-2	NA
CSARNRETTGELCF	TGCAGTGCTAGAAACAGAGAAACCACCGGGGAGCTGTGTTTT	once	TRBV20-1	TRBJ2-2	NA
CASSFPPAGMNTEAFF	TGTGCCAGCAGCTTCCCCCCGGCAGGGATGAACACTGAAGCTTTCTTT	NA	TRBV11-1	TRBJ1-1	NA
CASSGATGYEQYF	TGTGCCAGCAGTGGGGCGACAGGTTACGAGCAGTACTTC	many	TRBV6-1	TRBJ2-7	NA
CSARGPNTNTGELFF	TGCAGTGCTAGAGGACCCAACACGAACACCGGGGAGCTGTTTTTT	many	TRBV20-1	TRBJ2-2	NA
CASSEYGGVVYEQYF	TGTGCCAGCAGTGAATACGGGGGCGTAGTCTACGAGCAGTACTTC	many	TRBV6-1	TRBJ2-7	NA
CAWMGQVNEKLFF	TGTGCCTGGATGGGGCAGGTTAATGAAAAACTGTTTTTT	few	TRBV30	TRBJ1-4	NA
CASSYSAGGPGEQYF	TGTGCCAGCAGTTATTCTGCGGGGGGGCCGGGTGAGCAGTACTTC	few	TRBV12-3/TRBV12-4	TRBJ2-7	TRBD2
CSVSGTGRNTEAFF	TGCAGCGTCTCGGGGACAGGGCGGAACACTGAAGCTTTCTTT	few	TRBV29-1	TRBJ1-1	TRBD1
CASSSGPDSYEQYF	TGTGCCAGCAGCTCTGGGCCTGACTCCTACGAGCAGTACTTC	few	TRBV7-9	TRBJ2-7	NA
CASSLGDLAYEQYF	TGTGCCAGCAGTTTAGGGGACCTCGCCTACGAGCAGTACTTC	many	TRBV12-3/TRBV12-4	TRBJ2-7	NA
CASSFLSTYEQYF	TGTGCCAGCAGTTTTCTAAGTACCTACGAGCAGTACTTC	many	TRBV28	TRBJ2-7	NA
CASRDFNYGYTF	TGTGCCAGCAGGGATTTTAACTATGGCTACACCTTC	once	TRBV12-3/TRBV12-4	TRBJ1-2	NA
CSVAIPGYTF	TGCAGCGTTGCGATTCCGGGCTACACCTTC	many	TRBV29-1	TRBJ1-2	NA
CASSQDGGTGGSGNTIYF	TGCGCCAGCAGCCAAGATGGGGGGACAGGTGGCTCTGGAAACACCATATATTTT	NA	TRBV4-1	TRBJ1-3	TRBD1
CASSLLGGQGSRAYEQYF	TGTGCCAGCAGTTTATTGGGGGGACAGGGGAGTCGGGCCTACGAGCAGTACTTC	many	TRBV27	TRBJ2-7	TRBD1
CSAGVSYEQYF	TGCAGCGCAGGCGTCAGCTACGAGCAGTACTTC	many	TRBV29-1	TRBJ2-7	NA
CASRSGKDTGELFF	TGTGCCAGCAGGTCAGGAAAAGACACCGGGGAGCTGTTTTTT	many	TRBV12-3/TRBV12-4	TRBJ2-2	NA
CASSVKSTNTEAFF	TGTGCCAGCAGTGTTAAAAGTACTAATACTGAAGCTTTCTTT	many	TRBV2	TRBJ1-1	NA
CASSLWQGGDIQYF	TGTGCCAGCAGTTTATGGCAGGGGGGTGACATTCAGTACTTC	many	TRBV27	TRBJ2-4	NA
CASSSGGRGPEAFF	TGTGCCAGCAGTTCTGGGGGCAGGGGACCTGAAGCTTTCTTT	many	TRBV12-3/TRBV12-4	TRBJ1-1	NA
CASSSTGTVDTGELFF	TGTGCCAGCAGTTCAACCGGGACAGTTGACACCGGGGAGCTGTTTTTT	NA	TRBV6-5	TRBJ2-2	TRBD1
CAWSAGRGYEEQYF	TGTGCCTGGAGTGCGGGACGGGGGTATGAAGAGCAGTACTTC	NA	TRBV30	TRBJ2-7	NA
CASEKGSTEAFF	TGTGCCAGTGAGAAGGGGAGCACTGAAGCTTTCTTT	many	TRBV19	TRBJ1-1	NA
CASSEPGRLTYEQYF	TGTGCCAGCAGTGAACCCGGAAGGCTGACCTACGAGCAGTACTTC	once	TRBV6-1	TRBJ2-7	NA
CSVAGGGTPYEQYF	TGCAGCGTTGCAGGCGGGGGTACCCCCTACGAGCAGTACTTC	many	TRBV29-1	TRBJ2-7	TRBD2
CSVVGASQETQYF	TGCAGTGTAGTCGGAGCTAGCCAAGAGACCCAGTACTTC	many	TRBV20-1	TRBJ2-5	NA
CSAPGADYYEQYF	TGCAGTGCCCCGGGCGCGGATTACTACGAGCAGTACTTC	few	TRBV20-1	TRBJ2-7	NA
CASSRGVGEEQYF	TGTGCCAGCAGCAGAGGCGTGGGGGAGGAGCAGTACTTC	many	TRBV11-2	TRBJ2-7	NA
CASSPGPSGGYTF	TGTGCCAGTAGTCCGGGGCCAAGCGGCGGCTACACCTTC	many	TRBV19	TRBJ1-2	NA
CASSLGLAGESSYEQYF	TGCGCCAGCAGCTTGGGACTAGCGGGGGAGAGCTCCTACGAGCAGTACTTC	many	TRBV5-1	TRBJ2-7	TRBD2
CASPKREAYEQYF	TGCGCCAGCCCTAAGCGGGAGGCCTACGAGCAGTACTTC	many	TRBV10-1	TRBJ2-7	TRBD2
CASSSLGNQPQHF	TGTGCCAGCAGTTCCCTTGGCAATCAGCCCCAGCATTTT	many	TRBV12-3/TRBV12-4	TRBJ1-5	NA
CASSLASSNTEAFF	TGTGCCAGCAGTTTGGCATCGTCGAACACTGAAGCTTTCTTT	NA	TRBV5-1	TRBJ1-1	NA
CASSAGQGNGQETQYF	TGTGCCAGCAGCGCGGGACAGGGGAATGGTCAAGAGACCCAGTACTTC	NA	TRBV2	TRBJ2-5	TRBD1
CASTPGRINYEQYF	TGTGCCAGCACCCCGGGACGGATAAATTACGAGCAGTACTTC	many	TRBV6-1	TRBJ2-7	NA
CASSSLQGRTEAFF	TGTGCCAGCAGCTCACTCCAAGGGAGAACTGAAGCTTTCTTT	many	TRBV11-2	TRBJ1-1	NA
CASSQTGNAFF	TGTGCCAGCAGCCAGACAGGGAATGCTTTCTTT	NA	TRBV6-1	TRBJ1-1	TRBD1
CASSFAVGSGETQYF	TGTGCCAGCAGCTTCGCCGTTGGATCAGGGGAGACCCAGTACTTC	many	TRBV11-1	TRBJ2-5	NA